These 14 T cell receptor beta chains originate from one sample sequenced in a study of beta chain features in type 1 diabetes. Isolated RNA was reverse transcribed in full, so expressed TCRB transcripts were sequenced. Measured with immunoSEQ multiplex PCR; TCRdb has only the in-frame clones, and not every one. In the table there are about 38,000 clones, 64% of which are singletons. Sample: Tregs from blood. The receptor set was obtained from a woman in her 30s in good health.

The chain joins TRBV27 to TRBJ2-1; 14 positions agree with TRBD2. The V and J ends lost 3 bases and 8 bases, in that order; junction bases with no gene match: 15. Per the germline V gene, CDR1 is MNHEY and CDR2 is SMNVEV (reference sequence). The CDR3 has 19 residues. The CDR3 bases are TGTGCCAGCAGTTTTCGGACTAGCGGGAGGAGTGGGATTTCGGATGAGCAGTTCTTC. Translating gives CASSFRTSGRSGISDEQFF.

In its sample, this clone was seen a few times. J is TRBJ2-7 and V is TRBV25-1, with 11 nucleotides matching TRBD1. The germline gives CDR1 MGHDK, CDR2 SYGVNS. V trimming: 3 bases; J trimming: 7 bases; junction bases outside the gene matches: 11. The CDR3 is 16 amino acids. The CDR3 nucleotides are TGTGCCAGCAGTGACCTCCGGGACAGGGGGGGAAGGGAGCAGTACTTC. Amino acid sequence: CASSDLRDRGGREQYF.

The chain joins TRBV5-6 to TRBJ1-5; D is ambiguous. The V end lost 1 base, the J end lost 7 bases, and 12 bases lay between the germline ends. This CDR3 region has 14 residues. Germline V lookup: CDR1 SGHDT, CDR2 YYEEEE. DNA for the CDR3: TGTGCCAGCAGCTTGTATACGGGATACCAGCCCCAGCATTTT. Protein: CASSLYTGYQPQHF.

This clone was counted between two and nine times. This could be a read error, since a much larger clone is one nucleotide away. Other DNA sequences in the sample encode the same CDR3. Here the CDR3 reads CASSQGLAGAPDTQYF. CDR3 nucleotides: TGTGCCAGCAGCCAGGGACTAGCGGGAGCCCCAGATACGCAGTATTTT. The V and J genes are TRBV5-4 and TRBJ2-3, with TRBD2 matching 14 bases. This CDR3 contains 16 residues. Germline V gene sequence: CDR1 SGHNT, CDR2 YYREEE (reference sequence). With V trimmed by 4 bases and J by 4 bases, 5 bases remained unmatched.

This clone was counted between two and nine times. The chain links TRBV30 to TRBJ1-1, with 7 bases fitting TRBD1. The germline gives CDR1 GTSNPN, CDR2 SVGIG (reference sequence). The CDR3 sequence is 13 residues long. Losses at the gene ends were 2 bases for V and 4 bases for J; bases not matched to a gene: 4. The CDR3 region has the DNA TGTGCCTGGAGTCTGAAGGGGGCCACTGAAGCTTTCTTT. It yields the protein CAWSLKGATEAFF.

This clone appeared a few times. This chain connects TRBV18 to TRBJ2-5, with a possible D match to TRBD1 (5 bases). The CDR3 totals 12 residues. Germline V gene lookup returns CDR1 KGHSH and CDR2 LQKENI. V was clipped by 5 bases and J by 7 bases, with 11 bases between them. The CDR3 region has the DNA TGTGCCAGCTCAGGGGCCACGGGGACCCAGTACTTC. Translating gives CASSGATGTQYF.

This chain links TRBV15 with TRBJ2-1; 8 bases align to TRBD2. The CDR3 totals 18 residues. J was trimmed by 1 base and V by 0 bases; bases with no gene match: 8. The germline V gene encodes CDR1 LNHNV and CDR2 YYDKDF (reference sequence). CDR3 residues: CATSRDLTSGQSYNEQFF. The CDR3 coding sequence is TGTGCCACCAGCAGAGATCTCACTAGCGGACAATCCTACAATGAGCAGTTCTTC.

In this sample, this clone turned up once. The V gene is TRBV6-1, the J gene TRBJ1-1, with D tentatively TRBD1 (6 bases). Per germline, CDR1 MNHNS and CDR2 SASEGT. This CDR3 has 15 residues. V was shortened by 3 bases and J by 1 base, with 12 bases between the two germline ends. The chain's CDR3 is CASSDWGRGNTEAFF. The CDR3 coding sequence is TGTGCCAGCAGTGATTGGGGCAGGGGGAACACTGAAGCTTTCTTT.

The V and J genes are TRBV18 and TRBJ1-5, with 9 bases fitting TRBD1. V lost 0 bases and J lost 2; bases outside the gene matches: 8. This CDR3 comprises 18 residues. Per the germline V gene, CDR1 is KGHSH and CDR2 is LQKENI. The CDR3 DNA reads as TGTGCCAGCTCACCACCGGGACAGGGTTTTGGAGGCAATCAGCCCCAGCATTTT. Translating it yields CASSPPGQGFGGNQPQHF.

The chain joins TRBV4-3 to TRBJ2-1, with 10 bases identical to TRBD2. The CDR3 has 16 amino acids. The junction had 2 bases not matched to a gene; V was cut back by 0 bases and J by 3 bases. CDR1 is LGHNA and CDR2 is YSLEER in the germline V gene. The CDR3 nucleotides read TGCGCCAGCAGCCAAGAAATAGCGGGGGGCTACAATGAGCAGTTCTTC. This sequence encodes CASSQEIAGGYNEQFF.

The chain employs TRBV18 and TRBJ2-3; possibly TRBD2 for D (5 bases). V lost 3 bases to trimming and J lost 2 bases, with 9 bases between them. The length of the CDR3 is 14 residues. The germline gives CDR1 KGHSH, CDR2 LQKENI. CDR3 protein: CASSPRGITDTQYF. The CDR3 DNA reads as TGTGCCAGCTCACCGCGAGGGATCACAGATACGCAGTATTTT. The full variable domain, with the rest looked up from reference TRBV18 and TRBJ2-3, is NAGVMQNPRHLVRRRGQEARLRCSPMKGHSHVYWYRQLPEEGLKFMVYLQKENIIDESGMPKERFSAEFPKEGPSILRIQQVVRGDSAAYFCASSPRGITDTQYFGPGTRLTVL.

The chain carries TRBV29-1 and TRBJ2-6; the D is unclear. CDR1 and CDR2 (germline): SQVTM, ANQGSEA. The CDR3 runs to 13 residues. With 6 bases removed from V and 1 base from J, the gap between germline ends came to 7 bases. CDR3 region: CSVPTSGANVLTF. The CDR3 nucleotides are TGCAGCGTCCCGACATCTGGGGCCAACGTCCTGACTTTC.

J is TRBJ2-4 and V is TRBV4-1; 9 bases map to TRBD1. J lost 6 bases, V lost 6 bases, and 6 bases had no gene match. Germline V gene lookup returns CDR1 MGHRA and CDR2 YSYEKL. This CDR3 region has 14 residues. The CDR3 reads CASSRGTGLNIQYF. As DNA, the CDR3 is TGCGCCAGCAGTCGCGGGACAGGGCTAAACATTCAGTACTTC.

The V gene is TRBV10-3, the J gene TRBJ2-3; 8 bases are a match to TRBD2. CDR3 length: 16 residues. V shed 3 bases, J shed 4 bases, and the junction held 9 bases outside the gene matches. Germline assignment: CDR1 ENHRY and CDR2 SYGVKD. The CDR3, as DNA: TGTGCCATCAGTGAATTTAGCGGGGAAAGTCCAGATACGCAGTATTTT. Its protein product is CAISEFSGESPDTQYF.